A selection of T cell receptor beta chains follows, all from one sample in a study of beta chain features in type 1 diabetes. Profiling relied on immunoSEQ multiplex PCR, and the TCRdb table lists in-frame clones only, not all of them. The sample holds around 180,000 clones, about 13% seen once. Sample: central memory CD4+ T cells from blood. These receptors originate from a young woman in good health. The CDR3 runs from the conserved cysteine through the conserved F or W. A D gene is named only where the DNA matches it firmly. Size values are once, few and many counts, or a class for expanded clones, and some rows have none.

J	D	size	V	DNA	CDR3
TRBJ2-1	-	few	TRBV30	TGTGCCTGGAGTATCGAGACCTACAATGAGCAGTTCTTC	CAWSIETYNEQFF
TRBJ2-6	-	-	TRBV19	TGTGCCAGTAGTATAGGAGACTCTCGCTCTGGGGCCAACGTCCTGACTTTC	CASSIGDSRSGANVLTF
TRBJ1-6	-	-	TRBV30	TGTGCCTGGAGTGTTGGGCAGGGGTCTTTACCCCTCCACTTT	CAWSVGQGSLPLHF
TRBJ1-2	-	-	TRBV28	TGTGCCAGCAGTTTAGACAGCCGCTATGGCTACACCTTC	CASSLDSRYGYTF
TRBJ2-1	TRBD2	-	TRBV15	TGTGCCACCAGCAGAATGGGGACTAGCGGGAGGAGCTCCTACAATGAGCAGTTCTTC	CATSRMGTSGRSSYNEQFF
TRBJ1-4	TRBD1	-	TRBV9	TGTGCCAGCAGCGTAGGAGGGACAGGGAATGAAAAACTGTTTTTT	CASSVGGTGNEKLFF
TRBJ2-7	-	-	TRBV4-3	TGCGCCAGCAGCCAGGACTCTACGGCCGTTTACGAGCAGTACTTC	CASSQDSTAVYEQYF
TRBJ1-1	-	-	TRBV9	TGTGCCAGCAGCGTAGTAGGACATTCGAACACTGAAGCTTTCTTT	CASSVVGHSNTEAFF
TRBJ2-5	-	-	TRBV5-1	TGCGCCAGCAGCTTGGCAGGGCCCCAAGAGACCCAGTACTTC	CASSLAGPQETQYF
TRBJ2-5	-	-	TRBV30	TGTGCCTGGAGTGTACTTCGACAGGCCCTCGGGGAGACCCAGTACTTC	CAWSVLRQALGETQYF
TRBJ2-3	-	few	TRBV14	TGTGCCAGCAGCATGGGCAGCACAGATACGCAGTATTTT	CASSMGSTDTQYF
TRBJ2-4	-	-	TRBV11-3	TGTGCCAGCAGCTACTCCCACGAGGGAATTCAGTACTTC	CASSYSHEGIQYF
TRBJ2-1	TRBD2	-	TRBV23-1	TGCGCCAGCAGTCCCCGTCGGGTGAGCGGGACCTACAATGAGCAGTTCTTC	CASSPRRVSGTYNEQFF
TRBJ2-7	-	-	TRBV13	TGTGCCAGCAGGGATTTGGCAGGGCACAACGAGCAGTACTTC	CASRDLAGHNEQYF
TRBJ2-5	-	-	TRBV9	TGTGCCAGCAGCGTAGAGTCGTATAATAGAGGGGAGACCCAGTACTTC	CASSVESYNRGETQYF
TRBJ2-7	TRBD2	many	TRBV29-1	TGCAGCGTTGGTGCGGGTCTAGCGGGAGGGCGTGGGTACGAGCAGTACTTC	CSVGAGLAGGRGYEQYF
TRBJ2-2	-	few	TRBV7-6	TGTGCCAGCAGCTTACGAGACATTAACACCGGGGAGCTGTTTTTT	CASSLRDINTGELFF
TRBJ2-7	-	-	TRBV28	TGTGCCAGCAGTTCCGTCGCCCCGGGACAACTCTACGAGCAGTACTTC	CASSSVAPGQLYEQYF
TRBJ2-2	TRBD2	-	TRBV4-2	TGTGCCAGCAGCCGAGTAGCGGGAGACACCGGGGAGCTGTTTTTT	CASSRVAGDTGELFF
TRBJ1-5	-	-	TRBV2	TGTGCCAGCAGGGCTGTAGGGGATAGCAATCAGCCCCAGCATTTT	CASRAVGDSNQPQHF
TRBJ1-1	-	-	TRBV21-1	TGTGCCAGCAGCAAAGGGACAGTGAACACTGAAGCTTTCTTT	CASSKGTVNTEAFF
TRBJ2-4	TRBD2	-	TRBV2	TGTGCCAGCAGTGAAGGACTAGCGGTACAGATTCAGTACTTC	CASSEGLAVQIQYF
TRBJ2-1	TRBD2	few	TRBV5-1	TGCGCCAGCAGCGACAGGGTAGCGGGAGGGGAGCAGTTCTTC	CASSDRVAGGEQFF
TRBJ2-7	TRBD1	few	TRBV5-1	TGCGCCAGCAGGACCGGGACAGGGTCTTACGAGCAGTACTTC	CASRTGTGSYEQYF
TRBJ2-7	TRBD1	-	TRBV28	TGTGCCAGCAGTCGGATAAACAGGGGGCTGTACGAGCAGTACTTC	CASSRINRGLYEQYF
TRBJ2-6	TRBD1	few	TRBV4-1	TGCGCCAGCAGCACCCGGACAGGAGACGTCCTGACTTTC	CASSTRTGDVLTF
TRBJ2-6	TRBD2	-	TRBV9	TGTGCCAGCAGCGCATGGACTAGCGGGAGGGCCTCCTCTGGGGCCAACGTCCTGACTTTC	CASSAWTSGRASSGANVLTF
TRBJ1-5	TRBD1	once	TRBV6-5	TGTGCCAGCAGAGGGGTCGGCAGGGGGTACCAGCCCCAGCATTTT	CASRGVGRGYQPQHF
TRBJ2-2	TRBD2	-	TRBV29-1	TGCAGCGGGACTAGCGGTACAAACACCGGGGAGCTGTTTTTT	CSGTSGTNTGELFF
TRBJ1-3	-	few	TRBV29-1	TGCAGCCTAGTTTGGGGGGACACCATATATTTT	CSLVWGDTIYF
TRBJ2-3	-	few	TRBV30	TGTGCCTGGAGGCTAGGGGAACTCACAGATACGCAGTATTTT	CAWRLGELTDTQYF
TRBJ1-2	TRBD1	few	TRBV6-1	TGTGCCAGCAGCCGGGGACAGGCAAGTGGCTACACCTTC	CASSRGQASGYTF
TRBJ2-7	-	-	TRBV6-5	TGTGCCAGCAGTTCCAGGGACGAGCAGTACTTC	CASSSRDEQYF
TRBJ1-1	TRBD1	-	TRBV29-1	TGCAGCGGAATAATCGGACAGGGGAGGCCTGAAGCTTTCTTT	CSGIIGQGRPEAFF
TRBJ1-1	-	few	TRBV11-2	TGTGCCAGCAGCGCGTTATTCACTGAAGCTTTCTTT	CASSALFTEAFF
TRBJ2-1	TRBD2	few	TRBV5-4	TGTGCCAGCAGCAGACTAGCGAATGAGCAGTTCTTC	CASSRLANEQFF
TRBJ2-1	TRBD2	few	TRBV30	TGTGCCTGGAGTGTGTTATCTAGCGGGAAATTCCACTCCTACAATGAGCAGTTCTTC	CAWSVLSSGKFHSYNEQFF
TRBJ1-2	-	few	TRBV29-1	TGCAGCGTGAGGCAGGGCTATGGCTACACCTTC	CSVRQGYGYTF
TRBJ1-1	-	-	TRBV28	TGTGCCAGCAGTCTTTACGACCGTCCGAGGACTGAAGCTTTCTTT	CASSLYDRPRTEAFF
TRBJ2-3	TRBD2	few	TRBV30	TGTGCCTGGATCGTGGGGGCGGGAGGTCATACGCAGTATTTT	CAWIVGAGGHTQYF
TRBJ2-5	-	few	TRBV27	TGTGTCACCAGGGGGCTAGCGGTCCAAGAGACCCAGTACTTC	CVTRGLAVQETQYF
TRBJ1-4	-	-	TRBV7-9	TGTGCCAGCAGTTACACCCCCAGGGAAAAACTGTTTTTT	CASSYTPREKLFF
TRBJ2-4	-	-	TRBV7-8	TGTGCCAGCAGCTCCGGGACAACCAAAAACATTCAGTACTTC	CASSSGTTKNIQYF
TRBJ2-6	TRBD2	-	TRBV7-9	TGTGCCAGCAGCCCGGGGGGCTCTGGGGCCAACGTCCTGACTTTC	CASSPGGSGANVLTF
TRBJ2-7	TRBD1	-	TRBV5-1	TGCGCCAGCAGTTTTGACAGGGGCTACGAGCAGTACTTC	CASSFDRGYEQYF
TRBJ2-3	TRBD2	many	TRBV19	TGTGCCAGTAGTCTAGGACTAGCGGCCACAGATACGCAGTATTTT	CASSLGLAATDTQYF
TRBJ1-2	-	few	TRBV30	TGTGCCTGGAGTGTAACGGGGAACTATGGCTACACCTTC	CAWSVTGNYGYTF
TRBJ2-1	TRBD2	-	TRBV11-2	TGTGCCAGCAGCTCACGACTAGCGGGGGTCTACAATGAGCAGTTCTTC	CASSSRLAGVYNEQFF
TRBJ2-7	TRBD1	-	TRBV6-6	TGTGCCAGCAGTTACGACAGGGGCTACGAGCAGTACTTC	CASSYDRGYEQYF
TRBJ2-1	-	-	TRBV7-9	TGTGCCAGCAGCTTGGTAGGCGGGGACAATGAGCAGTTCTTC	CASSLVGGDNEQFF
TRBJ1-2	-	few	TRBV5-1	TGCGCCAGCAGCGACATCGGCTATGGCTACACCTTC	CASSDIGYGYTF
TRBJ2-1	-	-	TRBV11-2	TGTGCCAGCACGGAGGGCAGCTACAATGAGCAGTTCTTC	CASTEGSYNEQFF
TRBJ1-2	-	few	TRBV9	TGTGCCAGCAGCGTAGATGTGGGCGGCTACACCTTC	CASSVDVGGYTF
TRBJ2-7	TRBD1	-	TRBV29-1	TGCAGCGTTGGGACAGGGGCCACCTACGAGCAGTACTTC	CSVGTGATYEQYF